The rows below give T cell receptor beta chains drawn from one sample of a study of T cell repertoires in cytomegalovirus infection. TCRdb called the reads again in MiXCR, with one record for every CDR3 protein. The sample has a few hundred thousand distinct CDR3 sequences; 35% to 50% are singletons. These receptors' targets are unknown. The sample in question was cultured PBMCs, obtained from culture after CMV antigen stimulation. The origin of the receptors is a human donor in good health (CMV status not recorded). Some clones in this sample may be carry-over from other donors' samples. CDR3s include the opening cysteine and the closing phenylalanine or tryptophan. Fields, in order: V gene, J gene, clone size, D gene, CDR3 protein, CDR3 DNA. A D gene is named only where the DNA matches it firmly. Size is omitted from some rows. Given values are once, few, many or a class for expanded clones.

>TRBV7-9|TRBJ1-6|NA|NA
CASSLDLDRYSPLHF
TGTGCCAGCAGCTTAGATCTCGACAGATATTCACCCCTCCACTTT
>TRBV12-3/TRBV12-4|TRBJ2-2|few|TRBD2
CASSEVASGWAGELFF
TGTGCCAGCAGTGAAGTAGCTAGCGGATGGGCCGGGGAGCTGTTTTTT
>TRBV12-3/TRBV12-4|TRBJ1-2|once|NA
CASIHGGDGYTF
TGTGCCAGCATCCATGGGGGGGATGGCTACACCTTC
>TRBV6-6|TRBJ1-1|NA|NA
CASSYSGPGGEAFF
TGTGCCAGCAGTTACTCAGGCCCCGGAGGTGAAGCTTTCTTT
>TRBV5-1|TRBJ1-1|few|NA
CASSQQGGGTEAFF
TGCGCCAGCAGCCAGCAAGGGGGTGGCACTGAAGCTTTCTTT
>TRBV7-2|TRBJ1-6|few|NA
CASSLMRNSGTPLHF
TGTGCCAGCAGCTTAATGAGGAATTCGGGGACACCCCTCCACTTT
>TRBV7-9|TRBJ1-1|few|TRBD1
CASSQSSHRGMNTEAFF
TGTGCCAGCAGCCAAAGTAGCCACAGGGGCATGAACACTGAAGCTTTCTTT
>TRBV12-3/TRBV12-4|TRBJ1-6|NA|NA
CASRRTGLNSPLHF
TGTGCCAGCAGACGGACGGGGCTGAATTCACCCCTCCACTTT
>TRBV7-8|TRBJ2-7|few|NA
CASSFRPPNSYEQYF
TGTGCCAGCAGCTTCCGACCCCCGAACTCCTACGAGCAGTACTTC
>TRBV10-3|TRBJ1-4|NA|TRBD1
CAISERNIGGTANEKLFF
TGTGCCATCAGTGAACGAAACATAGGGGGCACGGCTAATGAAAAACTGTTTTTT
>TRBV12-3/TRBV12-4|TRBJ2-7|NA|NA
CASSRGDGGIRYEQYF
TGTGCCAGCAGCCGTGGCGATGGGGGAATCCGCTACGAGCAGTACTTC
>TRBV2|TRBJ1-2|NA|TRBD1
CASRGQVYGYTF
TGTGCCAGCAGGGGACAGGTCTATGGCTACACCTTC
>TRBV28|TRBJ1-6|once|NA
CASHNRSPLHF
TGTGCCAGCCACAACCGCTCACCCCTCCACTTT
>TRBV7-2|TRBJ2-2|few|TRBD2
CASSLDGRPDTGELFF
TGTGCCAGCAGCTTAGACGGGAGGCCCGACACCGGGGAGCTGTTTTTT
>TRBV12-3/TRBV12-4|TRBJ2-3|NA|NA
CASSFLQSSSTDTQYF
TGTGCCAGCAGCTTCCTGCAGAGCTCAAGCACAGATACGCAGTATTTT
>TRBV7-2|TRBJ1-1|few|TRBD1
CASSTDRANTEAFF
TGTGCCAGCAGCACTGACAGGGCCAACACTGAAGCTTTCTTT
>TRBV4-3|TRBJ2-1|NA|NA
CASSLPQGSGGDEQFF
TGCGCCAGCAGCCTCCCTCAGGGTAGCGGTGGGGATGAGCAGTTCTTC
>TRBV6-1|TRBJ2-7|few|NA
CASSGNTHSYEQYF
TGTGCCAGCAGTGGTAACACCCACTCCTACGAGCAGTACTTC
>TRBV7-9|TRBJ2-2|NA|NA
CASTPDLGGGRNTGELFF
TGTGCCAGCACCCCGGACCTAGGCGGGGGCCGGAACACCGGGGAGCTGTTTTTT
>TRBV15|TRBJ1-1|few|NA
CATSRRGGPGAGTEAFF
TGTGCCACCAGCAGAAGAGGGGGGCCAGGGGCAGGCACTGAAGCTTTCTTT